Each of the 10 T cell receptor beta chains below was sequenced from the same sample in a study of T-cell memory formation after mild COVID-19. TCRdb reprocessed the 5' RACE reads with MiXCR, giving one entry per CDR3 protein. The sample lists about 180,000 distinct CDR3 sequences; roughly 18% were seen once. Sequencing input: PBMCs or a T cell subset sorted from them (not recorded which). These receptors were obtained from a man between 18 and 29 years old who had mild COVID-19 (a few samples of this study predate the infection). Cell type and time point are not known.

This clonotype came up a few times. The rearrangement uses TRBV29-1 and TRBJ2-1, with D perhaps matching TRBD1 (5 bases). Trimming took 6 bases from V and 2 from J, leaving 11 bases between them. Per germline, CDR1 SQVTM and CDR2 ANQGSEA. CDR3 length equals 13 residues. CDR3 nucleotide sequence: TGCAGCGTGGGGCGCTCTCCCTACAATGAGCAGTTCTTC. Translation gives CSVGRSPYNEQFF.

This rearrangement joins TRBV29-1 to TRBJ1-5, with a tentative D call TRBD1 (5 bases). V lost 5 bases and J lost 7, with 15 bases in between. Germline assignment: CDR1 SQVTM and CDR2 ANQGSEA. The CDR3 is 13 amino acids. CDR3 region: CSVQVGVAQPQHF. Here the CDR3 DNA reads TGCAGCGTTCAGGTGGGGGTGGCCCAGCCCCAGCATTTT. The whole variable domain, remainder taken from reference TRBV29-1 and TRBJ1-5, is SAVISQKPSRDICQRGTSLTIQCQVDSQVTMMFWYRQQPGQSLTLIATANQGSEATYESGFVIDKFPISRPNLTFSTLTVSNMSPEDSSIYLCSVQVGVAQPQHFGDGTRLSIL.

The chain's CDR3 is CASSFEVDYGYTF. The CDR3 DNA is TGCGCCAGCAGCTTTGAGGTCGACTATGGCTACACCTTC. The chain recombines TRBV5-1 with TRBJ1-2; D is unclear. V lost 2 bases to trimming and J lost 3 bases, with 8 bases between them. CDR1 and CDR2 from the germline V gene are SGHRS and YFSETQ. This CDR3 has 13 residues.

The rearrangement joins TRBV2 to TRBJ2-5; no clear D. The CDR3 covers 11 residues. V dropped 7 bases and J dropped 5 bases, with 8 bases sitting between them. CDR1 SNHLY and CDR2 FYNNEI come from the germline V gene. The CDR3 region has the DNA TGTGCCAGCACCATTATGGAGACCCAGTACTTC. Protein: CASTIMETQYF.

As DNA, the CDR3 is TGTGCCAGCAGCCCACAGGGGACCGTCACTGAAGCTTTCTTT. It codes for CASSPQGTVTEAFF. The rearrangement links TRBV7-3 to TRBJ1-1; TRBD1 aligns across 7 bases. The CDR3 runs to 14 residues. The V and J ends lost 5 bases and 4 bases, in that order; junction bases with no gene match: 7. Germline V gene lookup returns CDR1 SGHTA and CDR2 FQGTGA. The variable domain in full, completed from reference TRBV7-3 and TRBJ1-1, reads GAGVSQTPSNKVTEKGKYVELRCDPISGHTALYWYRQSLGQGPEFLIYFQGTGAADDSGLPNDRFFAVRPEGSVSTLKIQRTERGDSAVYLCASSPQGTVTEAFFGQGTRLTVV.

The chain couples TRBV4-1 to TRBJ1-1, with TRBD1 as a possible D gene (5 bases). The length of the CDR3 is 17 residues. Germline CDR1 is MGHRA and CDR2 is YSYEKL. With 2 bases removed from V and 1 base from J, the gap between germline ends came to 17 bases. For the CDR3, the DNA is TGCGCCAGCAGCCAACCGAGGCGCAGGGCGGCGAACACTGAAGCTTTCTTT. As protein: CASSQPRRRAANTEAFF.

With regard to this clonotype: This clone may be a read error of a much larger clone one base away. The rearrangement uses TRBV5-1 and TRBJ2-3; tentatively, D is TRBD2 (6 bases). V was cut by 0 bases and J by 2 bases, with 13 bases left in between. Germline assignment: CDR1 SGHRS and CDR2 YFSETQ. CDR3 length equals 16 residues. The DNA of the CDR3 is TGCGCCAGCAGCTTGGCAGTAGCGGAGGACACAGATACGCAGTATTTT. The encoded protein is CASSLAVAEDTDTQYF. The full variable domain, its missing parts supplied by reference TRBV5-1 and TRBJ2-3, is KAGVTQTPRYLIKTRGQQVTLSCSPISGHRSVSWYQQTPGQGLQFLFEYFSETQRNKGNFPGRFSGRQFSNSRSEMNVSTLELGDSALYLCASSLAVAEDTDTQYFGPGTRLTVL.

The sample holds a few counts of this clonotype. CDR3 residues: CASSLAGPNTEAFF. The CDR3 DNA reads TGTGCCAGCAGCTTGGCGGGGCCGAACACTGAAGCTTTCTTT. This chain joins TRBV5-6 and TRBJ1-1, with D possibly being TRBD1 (5 bases). Trimming removed 0 bases from V and 1 base from J, with 7 bases in between. The germline V gene encodes CDR1 SGHDT and CDR2 YYEEEE. CDR3 size: 14 residues.

This chain connects TRBV4-2 to TRBJ2-1; possibly TRBD2 for D (5 bases). Germline-derived CDR1 and CDR2 are LGHNA and YNFKEQ. V dropped 0 bases and J dropped 5 bases, with 8 bases sitting between them. The CDR3 spans 14 residues. CDR3 DNA sequence: TGTGCCAGCAGCCAAGAGCCCGGGGACAATGAGCAGTTCTTC. It is translated as CASSQEPGDNEQFF.

The CDR3 sequence: CSVEEGTTGTQYF. The CDR3 bases are TGCAGCGTTGAAGAGGGTACTACGGGTACGCAGTATTTT. The rearrangement joins TRBV29-1 to TRBJ2-3; D remains unclear. Germline loops: CDR1 SQVTM, CDR2 ANQGSEA. The length of the CDR3 is 13 residues. V lost 0 bases to trimming and J lost 8 bases, with 12 bases between them.